These 27 T cell receptor beta chains originate from one sample sequenced in a study of siplizumab effects on memory and regulatory T cells. Only in-frame clones appear in the TCRdb table, and some are missing; sequencing was by immunoSEQ multiplex PCR. The sample lists approximately 100,000 clones, about 94% occurring once. The sample comprised Tregs sorted from blood. The source of these receptors is a human donor in good health.

This clone has just one count. This chain connects TRBV2 to TRBJ2-7; D tentatively reads TRBD1 or TRBD2 (5 bases each). Germline CDR1 and CDR2: SNHLY and FYNNEI. The CDR3 is 14 amino acids. Trimming took 11 bases from V and 2 from J, leaving 19 bases between them. Here the CDR3 reads CAGGTAPSPYEQYF. The CDR3 DNA sequence: TGTGCCGGGGGAACAGCACCCTCTCCCTACGAGCAGTACTTC.

This clone appeared a few times. The CDR3 nucleotides read TGTGCCAGCAGTGATCCCCCCTGGGGCGGGACTAGCGGGGGAAAATACTACGAGCAGTACTTC. Its translation is CASSDPPWGGTSGGKYYEQYF. V is TRBV2 and J is TRBJ2-7, with 14 bases identical to TRBD2. After removal of 3 bases from V and 3 bases from J, the junction contained 19 bases not matched to a gene. Germline V gives CDR1 SNHLY, CDR2 FYNNEI. There are 21 residues in the CDR3.

The chain carries TRBV21-1 and TRBJ2-7; TRBD1 is taken as the D call from the table, unchecked against the DNA. TRBV21-1 has pseudogene status. This CDR3 contains 13 residues. The CDR3 protein is CASSWDTPYEQYF. The CDR3 DNA sequence: TGTGCCAGCAGCTGGGACACACCCTACGAGCAGTACTTC.

This clone was seen a single time. The chain uses TRBV14 and TRBJ2-7; tentative D call: TRBD1 (7 bases). The CDR3 is 15 amino acids. Trimming removed 5 bases at V and 2 bases at J, with 16 bases between. Per the germline V gene, CDR1 is SGHDN and CDR2 is FVKESK. The CDR3 coding sequence is TGTGCCAGCAGCACCAGGGGGGAACCCCCCTACGAGCAGTACTTC. Residues: CASSTRGEPPYEQYF.

The rearrangement uses TRBV2 and TRBJ2-5, with TRBD1 identical over 8 bases. Judging by the DNA end, TRBJ2-7 fits better; the J call may be wrong. The length of the CDR3 is 14 residues. Germline V gives CDR1 SNHLY, CDR2 FYNNEI. The CDR3 loop reads CASSPRTGSYEQYF. The CDR3 nucleotides are TGTGCCAGCAGCCCAAGGACAGGGTCCTACGAGCAGTACTTC.

The chain uses TRBV29-1 and TRBJ2-1; D is possibly TRBD1 or TRBD2 (5 bases each). V was pared by 7 bases and J by 10 bases, with 26 bases between. The CDR3 extends over 15 amino acids. Germline V gene lookup returns CDR1 SQVTM and CDR2 ANQGSEA. CDR3 residues: CSARGRDLQRGEQFF. CDR3 in DNA: TGCAGCGCAAGGGGCCGTGACCTCCAAAGAGGGGAGCAGTTCTTC.

The rearrangement joins TRBV19 to TRBJ2-3; TRBD2 might be the D (6 bases). V was pared by 8 bases and J by 6 bases, with 21 bases between. There are 15 residues in the CDR3. Germline V lookup: CDR1 LNHDA, CDR2 SQIVND (reference sequence). CDR3 sequence: CASSRDRRVFDTQYF. The CDR3 bases are TGTGCCAGTTCTCGGGACCGGAGGGTTTTTGATACGCAGTATTTT. The entire variable domain, with the rest obtained from reference TRBV19 and TRBJ2-3, is as follows: DGGITQSPKYLFRKEGQNVTLSCEQNLNHDAMYWYRQDPGQGLRLIYYSQIVNDFQKGDIAEGYSVSREKKESFPLTVTSAQKNPTAFYLCASSRDRRVFDTQYFGPGTRLTVL.

The genes are TRBV4-1 and TRBJ2-4; D is perhaps TRBD1 (6 bases). CDR3 length equals 15 residues. The V gene lost 5 bases and the J gene lost 0 bases, with 11 bases spanning the gap. The germline CDR1 and CDR2 sequences are MGHRA and YSYEKL. Here the CDR3 reads CASSLQDRAKNIQYF. The CDR3 nucleotides are TGCGCCAGCAGCTTACAGGACAGAGCCAAAAACATTCAGTACTTC.

The chain carries TRBV9 and TRBJ1-5; D perhaps matches TRBD1 (5 bases). The V end was cut by 3 bases, the J end by 6 bases, with 10 bases between. CDR1 is SGDLS, CDR2 YYNGEE, per germline. The CDR3 spans 13 residues. The CDR3 region is CASSAGGSQPQHF. The CDR3 DNA reads as TGTGCCAGCAGCGCGGGGGGGAGTCAGCCCCAGCATTTT.

The chain combines TRBV27 with TRBJ2-1, with 8 bases lining up with TRBD1. CDR1 MNHEY and CDR2 SMNVEV come from the germline V gene (reference sequence). The CDR3 has 16 residues. V shed 3 bases and J 7 bases; nucleotides not matched to a gene: 11. Here the CDR3 DNA reads TGTGCCAGCAGTTTCCGCGGACAGGGCCCCCAGAATGAGCAGTTCTTC. Translating gives CASSFRGQGPQNEQFF.

This chain connects TRBV2 to TRBJ2-2; D remains ambiguous. This CDR3 has 12 residues. Trimming took off 5 bases at V and 9 bases at J, with 10 bases between the two ends. Germline lookup yields CDR1 SNHLY and CDR2 FYNNEI. The CDR3 region is CASSPTNRELFF. The CDR3 DNA reads as TGTGCCAGCAGTCCGACAAACAGGGAGCTGTTTTTT.

This clone was picked up one time. The J gene is TRBJ2-5, the V gene TRBV7-2; D might be TRBD1 or TRBD2, each matching 5 bases. V was pared by 1 base and J by 3 bases, with 12 bases between. This CDR3 is built from 15 residues. The germline V gene has CDR1 SGHTA and CDR2 FQGNSA. For the CDR3, the DNA is TGTGCCAGCAGCTTAGTTCAACTAGGGGAAGAGACCCAGTACTTC. It codes for CASSLVQLGEETQYF.

This chain joins TRBV5-1 and TRBJ2-1, with D perhaps matching TRBD2 (6 bases). The CDR3 totals 13 residues. V shed 4 bases and J shed 16 bases, with 21 bases lying between them. Germline V gives CDR1 SGHRS, CDR2 YFSETQ. The CDR3 protein is CASSPTFPGLGFF. The DNA for the CDR3 is TGCGCCAGCAGCCCGACCTTCCCGGGACTGGGATTCTTC.

This clone was seen just once. The gene calls are TRBV6-1 and TRBJ2-7; the match to TRBD1 covers 7 bases. J gave up 2 bases and V 4 bases, and 5 bases lay outside the gene matches. The CDR3 covers 14 residues. Germline V lookup: CDR1 MNHNS, CDR2 SASEGT. This CDR3 reads CASSVGTAAYEQYF. Written as DNA, the CDR3 is TGTGCCAGCAGTGTTGGGACAGCGGCCTACGAGCAGTACTTC.

The chain uses TRBV2 and TRBJ1-4, with 7 bases lining up with TRBD1. The CDR3 covers 12 residues. After removal of 6 bases from V and 7 bases from J, the junction contained 2 bases not matched to a gene. CDR1 and CDR2 from the germline V gene are SNHLY and FYNNEI. CDR3 protein: CASRGQAEKLFF. The CDR3 region has the DNA TGTGCCAGCAGAGGACAGGCTGAAAAACTGTTTTTT.

The chain carries TRBV2 and TRBJ1-2; 12 bases line up with TRBD1. The CDR3 spans 14 residues. Germline-derived CDR1 and CDR2 are SNHLY and FYNNEI. Trimming removed 6 bases from V and 8 bases from J; junction bases left unmatched: 7. The CDR3 reads CASRRDRGLGGYTF. The CDR3, as DNA: TGTGCCAGCAGGAGGGACAGGGGGCTAGGGGGCTACACCTTC. Combining the CDR3 with reference TRBV2 and TRBJ1-2 gives the whole variable domain EPEVTQTPSHQVTQMGQEVILRCVPISNHLYFYWYRQILGQKVEFLVSFYNNEISEKSEIFDDQFSVERPDGSNFTLKIRSTKLEDSAMYFCASRRDRGLGGYTFGSGTRLTVV.

DNA of the CDR3: TGCGCCAGCAGCCAAGCTCGGGGGGCCACTGAAGCTTTCTTT. This encodes CASSQARGATEAFF. The J gene is TRBJ1-1, the V gene TRBV4-1; D is possibly TRBD1 (6 bases). The germline V gene has CDR1 MGHRA and CDR2 YSYEKL. The CDR3 has 14 residues. Trimming took off 1 base at V and 4 bases at J, with 10 bases between the two ends.

This sequence joins TRBV6-5 and TRBJ2-5, with no clear D. Germline CDR1 and CDR2: MNHEY and SVGAGI. The CDR3 length is 13 residues. The V gene lost 6 bases and the J gene lost 0 bases, with 8 bases spanning the gap. Written as DNA, the CDR3 is TGTGCCAGCAGACAGTTGTACCAAGAGACCCAGTACTTC. Translated: CASRQLYQETQYF.

The V call is TRBV2, the J call TRBJ2-7; 9 nucleotides match TRBD1. The CDR3 consists of 18 residues. Trimming removed 8 bases from V and 0 bases from J; junction bases left unmatched: 17. From germline, CDR1 is SNHLY and CDR2 FYNNEI. The CDR3 nucleotides read TGTGCCAGCCTTCGCCCGGGACAGGGTACGGGGGGCTCCTACGAGCAGTACTTC. It translates to CASLRPGQGTGGSYEQYF.

The V call is TRBV7-7, the J call TRBJ2-5; tentatively, D is TRBD2 (6 bases). This CDR3 is 13 amino acids long. The germline CDR1 and CDR2 sequences are SSHAT and FNYEAQ (reference sequence). CDR3 sequence reads: CASQRANQETQYF. DNA of the CDR3: TGTGCTAGTCAGCGGGCTAACCAAGAGACCCAGTACTTC.

V is TRBV5-1 and J is TRBJ2-2; tentatively, D is TRBD2 (5 bases). Looked up from germline, CDR1 is SGHRS and CDR2 is YFSETQ. There are 14 residues in the CDR3. V was shortened by 4 bases and J by 5 bases, with 12 bases between the two germline ends. As DNA, the CDR3 is TGCGCCAGCAGCCCTCAGAGGGATACCGGGGAGCTGTTTTTT. Translating gives CASSPQRDTGELFF.

V gene TRBV6-1 combines with J gene TRBJ1-1, with 10 nucleotides matching TRBD1. Trimming took 7 bases from V and 7 from J; bases not matched to a gene: 9. The germline CDR1 and CDR2 sequences are MNHNS and SASEGT. The CDR3 is 14 amino acids. CDR3 residues: CASIMIRDRGEAFF. The CDR3, as DNA: TGTGCCAGCATTATGATCCGGGACAGGGGTGAAGCTTTCTTT.

The CDR3: CASSPTGGQPQHF. Written as DNA, the CDR3 is TGTGCCAGCTCACCCACGGGGGGTCAGCCCCAGCATTTT. This chain links TRBV18 with TRBJ1-5; possibly TRBD1 for D (5 bases). Trimming shortened V by 3 bases and J by 6 bases, and 9 bases separated the two germline ends. CDR3 length: 13 residues. From germline, CDR1 is KGHSH and CDR2 LQKENI.

V and J are TRBV27 and TRBJ2-5, with D uncertain. Per the germline V gene, CDR1 is MNHEY and CDR2 is SMNVEV (reference sequence). The ends were cut back, 2 bases at V and 4 bases at J, with 8 bases in the middle. The CDR3 spans 13 residues. The CDR3 DNA follows: TGTGCCAGCAGTTTAACTATGGGAGAGACCCAGTACTTC. Amino acids: CASSLTMGETQYF.

V and J are TRBV6-6 and TRBJ1-1, with D uncertain. V lost 0 bases, J lost 0 bases, and 8 bases lay in between. Germline CDR1 MNHNY, CDR2 SVGAGI (reference sequence). The CDR3 covers 15 residues. The CDR3: CASSYSRVVNTEAFF. In DNA, the CDR3 is TGTGCCAGCAGTTACTCAAGGGTAGTGAACACTGAAGCTTTCTTT.

This chain connects TRBV6-6 to TRBJ1-5; D might be TRBD1 (6 bases). CDR1 MNHNY and CDR2 SVGAGI come from the germline V gene (reference sequence). The CDR3 has 13 residues. The V and J ends lost 10 bases and 6 bases respectively, with 16 bases between them. CDR3 bases: TGTGCCACCTTCTTGGGGGGCGGTCAGCCCCAGCATTTT. Protein sequence: CATFLGGGQPQHF.

V and J are TRBV7-8 and TRBJ2-1; D possibly matches TRBD1 or TRBD2 (6 bases each). The CDR3 runs 11 residues. The germline gives CDR1 SGHVS, CDR2 FQNEAQ. V was pared by 8 bases and J by 13 bases, with 15 bases between. CDR3 bases: TGTGCCAGCGGATTAGGGGGGATACAGTTCTTC. Amino acids: CASGLGGIQFF.